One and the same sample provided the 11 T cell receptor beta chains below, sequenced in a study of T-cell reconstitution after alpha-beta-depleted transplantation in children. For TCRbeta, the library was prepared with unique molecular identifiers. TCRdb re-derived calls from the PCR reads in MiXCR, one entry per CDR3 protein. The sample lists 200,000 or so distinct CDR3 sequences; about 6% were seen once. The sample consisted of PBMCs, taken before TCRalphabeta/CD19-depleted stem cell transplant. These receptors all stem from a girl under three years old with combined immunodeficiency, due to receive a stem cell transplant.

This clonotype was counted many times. The CDR3 nucleotides read TGTGCCAGCTCACCACTAGACAAACCCAATGAGCAGTTCTTC. Translating it yields CASSPLDKPNEQFF. The rearrangement joins TRBV18 to TRBJ2-1; D not resolved. CDR1 is KGHSH, CDR2 LQKENI, per germline. V lost 1 base to trimming and J lost 6 bases, with 10 bases between them. This CDR3 spans 14 amino acids. The entire variable domain, with the rest obtained from reference TRBV18 and TRBJ2-1, is as follows: NAGVMQNPRHLVRRRGQEARLRCSPMKGHSHVYWYRQLPEEGLKFMVYLQKENIIDESGMPKERFSAEFPKEGPSILRIQQVVRGDSAAYFCASSPLDKPNEQFFGPGTRLTVL.

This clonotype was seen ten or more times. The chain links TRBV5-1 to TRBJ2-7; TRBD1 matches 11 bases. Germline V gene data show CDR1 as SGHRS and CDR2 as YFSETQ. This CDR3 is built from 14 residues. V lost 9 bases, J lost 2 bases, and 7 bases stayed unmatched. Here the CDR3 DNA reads TGCGCCACCACGCCGGGACAGGGGGCCTACGAGCAGTACTTC. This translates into CATTPGQGAYEQYF. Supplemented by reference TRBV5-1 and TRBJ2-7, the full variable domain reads KAGVTQTPRYLIKTRGQQVTLSCSPISGHRSVSWYQQTPGQGLQFLFEYFSETQRNKGNFPGRFSGRQFSNSRSEMNVSTLELGDSALYLCATTPGQGAYEQYFGPGTRLTVT.

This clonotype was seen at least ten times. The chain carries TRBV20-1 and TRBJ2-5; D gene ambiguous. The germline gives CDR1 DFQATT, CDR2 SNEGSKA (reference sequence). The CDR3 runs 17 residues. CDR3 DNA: TGCGGCGTTCGGACCACTGTAATTACCCACGAACAAGAGACCCAGTACTTC. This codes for CGVRTTVITHEQETQYF.

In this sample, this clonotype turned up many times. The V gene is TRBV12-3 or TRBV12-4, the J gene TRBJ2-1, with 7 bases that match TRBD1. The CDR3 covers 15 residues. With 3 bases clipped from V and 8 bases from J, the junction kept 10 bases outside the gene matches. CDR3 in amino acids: CASSFLRQGSHEQFF. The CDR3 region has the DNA TGTGCCAGCAGTTTTTTGAGACAGGGTTCCCATGAGCAGTTCTTC.

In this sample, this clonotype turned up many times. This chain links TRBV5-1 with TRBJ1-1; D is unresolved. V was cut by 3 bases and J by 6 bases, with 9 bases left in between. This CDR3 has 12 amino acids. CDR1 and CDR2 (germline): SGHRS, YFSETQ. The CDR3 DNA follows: TGCGCCAGCAGCTCTGACATGCCTGAAGCTTTCTTT. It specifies CASSSDMPEAFF.

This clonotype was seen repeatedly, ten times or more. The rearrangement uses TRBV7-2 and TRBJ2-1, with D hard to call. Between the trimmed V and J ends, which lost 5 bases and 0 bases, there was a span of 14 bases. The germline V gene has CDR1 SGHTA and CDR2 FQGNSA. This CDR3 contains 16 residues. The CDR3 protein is CASSPHMTLSYNEQFF. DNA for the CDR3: TGTGCCAGCAGCCCGCACATGACACTCTCCTACAATGAGCAGTTCTTC.

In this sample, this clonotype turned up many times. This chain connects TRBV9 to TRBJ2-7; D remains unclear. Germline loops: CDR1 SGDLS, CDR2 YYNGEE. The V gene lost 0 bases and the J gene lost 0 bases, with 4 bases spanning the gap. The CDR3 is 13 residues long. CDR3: CASSVGTSYEQYF. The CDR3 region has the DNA TGTGCCAGCAGCGTAGGCACCTCCTACGAGCAGTACTTC.

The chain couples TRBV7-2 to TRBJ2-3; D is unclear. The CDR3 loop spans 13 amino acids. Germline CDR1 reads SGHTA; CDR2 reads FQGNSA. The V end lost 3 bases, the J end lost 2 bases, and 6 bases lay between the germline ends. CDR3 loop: CASSFPPTDTQYF. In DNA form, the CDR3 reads TGTGCCAGCAGCTTTCCTCCCACAGATACGCAGTATTTT.

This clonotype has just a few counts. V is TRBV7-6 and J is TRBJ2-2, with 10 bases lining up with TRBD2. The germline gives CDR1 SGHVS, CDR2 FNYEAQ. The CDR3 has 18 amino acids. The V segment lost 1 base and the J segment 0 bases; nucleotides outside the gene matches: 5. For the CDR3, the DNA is TGTGCCAGCAGCTTAGGAATGCTAGCGGGGGCGAACACCGGGGAGCTGTTTTTT. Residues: CASSLGMLAGANTGELFF.

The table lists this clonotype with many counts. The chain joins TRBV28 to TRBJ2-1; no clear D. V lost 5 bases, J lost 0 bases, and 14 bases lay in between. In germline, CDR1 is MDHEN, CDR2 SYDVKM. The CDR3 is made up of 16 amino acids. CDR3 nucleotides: TGTGCCAGCAGTCCGATGGCCGTCAGCTCCTACAATGAGCAGTTCTTC. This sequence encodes CASSPMAVSSYNEQFF.

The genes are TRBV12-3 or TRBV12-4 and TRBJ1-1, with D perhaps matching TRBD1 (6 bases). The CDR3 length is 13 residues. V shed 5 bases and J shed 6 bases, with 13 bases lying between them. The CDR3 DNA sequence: TGTGCCAGCAGTCGACAGGCCGGGTCTGAAGCTTTCTTT. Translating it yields CASSRQAGSEAFF.